The 22 T cell receptor beta chains in this list originate from one sample, sequenced in a study of early T cells in non-severe SARS-CoV-2 infection. TCRdb redid the calling of the 5' RACE reads with MiXCR, one entry per CDR3 protein. The sample has 50,000 to 60,000 distinct CDR3 sequences, 10% seen once. Source material: whole blood. The receptors here all came from an adult who was a healthcare worker with PCR-confirmed SARS-CoV-2 infection or an uninfected control (not recorded which).

This clonotype came up many times. The V call is TRBV29-1, the J call TRBJ2-1, with TRBD1 matching 9 bases. Germline V lookup: CDR1 SQVTM, CDR2 ANQGSEA. The CDR3 loop spans 16 amino acids. J gave up 3 bases and V 2 bases, and 8 bases lay outside the gene matches. The CDR3 loop reads CSVERIGTGHYNEQFF. The CDR3 nucleotides read TGCAGCGTTGAACGAATCGGGACAGGGCACTACAATGAGCAGTTCTTC.

The genes are TRBV19 and TRBJ2-7, with TRBD1 matching 7 bases. The CDR3 contains 14 residues. Germline assignment: CDR1 LNHDA and CDR2 SQIVND (reference sequence). The junction had 11 bases not matched to a gene; V was cut back by 8 bases and J by 4 bases. The CDR3 DNA is TGTGCCAGTTCATACGGGACAGCCCATTACGAGCAGTACTTC. Translating gives CASSYGTAHYEQYF.

In this sample, this clonotype turned up a few times. Here the CDR3 DNA reads TGTGCCAGCAGCTTAGGAACCAGCTATGGCTACACCTTC. Amino acids: CASSLGTSYGYTF. The J gene is TRBJ1-2, the V gene TRBV7-7; no clear D gene. Trimming took off 1 base at V and 4 bases at J, with 7 bases between the two ends. Germline assignment: CDR1 SSHAT and CDR2 FNYEAQ (reference sequence). This CDR3 is 13 amino acids long.

This clonotype was counted many times. The chain carries TRBV6-2 or TRBV6-3 and TRBJ2-2; D is possibly TRBD1 (5 bases). There are 15 residues in the CDR3. The germline V gene has CDR1 MNHEY and CDR2 SVGEGT. V gave up 4 bases and J gave up 11 bases, with 20 bases separating them. As DNA, the CDR3 is TGTGCCAGCAGTTCTCACCCCCCTGGGGCTTTTGAGCTGTTTTTT. It translates to CASSSHPPGAFELFF.

This clonotype was counted ten times or more. The chain joins TRBV7-9 to TRBJ2-1, with 9 bases lining up with TRBD1. Germline V gene lookup returns CDR1 SEHNR and CDR2 FQNEAQ (reference sequence). V trimming: 1 base; J trimming: 5 bases; junction bases outside the gene matches: 9. The CDR3 is 17 amino acids. The CDR3 DNA reads TGTGCCAGCAGCTTAGGTCTAGGACAGGGGATCCACAATGAGCAGTTCTTC. This sequence encodes CASSLGLGQGIHNEQFF.

In its sample, this clonotype was seen a few times. The chain has TRBV29-1 and TRBJ2-6; D is unclear. Germline-derived CDR1 and CDR2 are SQVTM and ANQGSEA. Trimming removed 2 bases at V and 6 bases at J, with 11 bases between. This CDR3 comprises 14 residues. Here the CDR3 reads CSVELKGLANVLTF. As DNA, the CDR3 is TGCAGCGTTGAATTGAAGGGTTTGGCCAACGTCCTGACTTTC.

The chain combines TRBV4-3 with TRBJ1-6; D unresolved. Germline V gives CDR1 LGHNA, CDR2 YSLEER. This CDR3 spans 14 amino acids. Trimming cost V 0 bases and J 10 bases, with 10 bases left between them. CDR3 in amino acids: CASSQERSSSPLHF. As DNA, the CDR3 is TGCGCCAGCAGCCAAGAGAGGTCCAGCTCACCCCTCCACTTT.

The rearrangement links TRBV5-6 to TRBJ2-2; weak D call: TRBD1 (5 bases). Trimming pared 2 bases from V and 6 bases from J, leaving 11 bases between. The CDR3 totals 14 residues. CDR1 and CDR2 from the germline V gene are SGHDT and YYEEEE. DNA for the CDR3: TGTGCCAGCAGCTTCTTCAGGGTTGCCGGGGAGCTGTTTTTT. Its protein is CASSFFRVAGELFF.

This clonotype was counted many times. The chain uses TRBV10-3 and TRBJ1-5; the D is unclear. The CDR3 length is 17 residues. V dropped 3 bases and J dropped 6 bases, with 21 bases sitting between them. The germline V gene encodes CDR1 ENHRY and CDR2 SYGVKD. In nucleotides, the CDR3 is TGTGCCATCAGTGACCGGCCCCGGCGGGGAGGAACTCAGCCCCAGCATTTT. Translating gives CAISDRPRRGGTQPQHF.

A few counts support this clonotype. Written as DNA, the CDR3 is TGTGCCAGCTCCGGGACAGTAATGAACACTGAAGCTTTCTTT. This sequence encodes CASSGTVMNTEAFF. The chain has TRBV12-3 or TRBV12-4 and TRBJ1-1; the match to TRBD1 covers 7 bases. The CDR3 totals 14 residues. The ends lost 8 bases at V and 0 bases at J; junction bases unmatched: 6.

This clonotype was counted a few times. The rearrangement uses TRBV6-6 and TRBJ2-4, with D uncertain. Trimming took 2 bases from V and 5 from J, leaving 7 bases between them. CDR1 MNHNY and CDR2 SVGAGI come from the germline V gene (reference sequence). This CDR3 is built from 13 residues. The CDR3 loop reads CASSYGPQNIQYF. Written as DNA, the CDR3 is TGTGCCAGCAGTTACGGCCCTCAAAACATTCAGTACTTC.

This clonotype has ten or more counts. The gene calls are TRBV7-8 and TRBJ1-6; TRBD1 agrees at 10 bases. V trimming: 5 bases; J trimming: 6 bases; junction bases outside the gene matches: 4. Germline V gene sequence: CDR1 SGHVS, CDR2 FQNEAQ. The CDR3 consists of 15 residues. CDR3 sequence: CASSPGTGVNSPLHF. CDR3 bases: TGTGCCAGCAGCCCTGGGACAGGGGTTAATTCACCCCTCCACTTT. Combining the CDR3 with reference TRBV7-8 and TRBJ1-6 gives the whole variable domain GAGVSQSPRYKVAKRGQDVALRCDPISGHVSLFWYQQALGQGPEFLTYFQNEAQLDKSGLPSDRFFAERPEGSVSTLKIQRTQQEDSAVYLCASSPGTGVNSPLHFGNGTRLTVT.

The sample holds many counts of this clonotype. The chain has TRBV4-1 and TRBJ1-2, with 8 bases lining up with TRBD1. Germline V CDR1 and CDR2: MGHRA, YSYEKL. The CDR3 totals 16 residues. V shed 3 bases and J 8 bases; nucleotides not matched to a gene: 14. This CDR3 is CASSQGAGGGSIGYTF. As DNA, the CDR3 is TGCGCCAGCAGCCAGGGCGCAGGGGGCGGTTCGATCGGCTACACCTTC.

This clonotype was counted ten times or more. The chain uses TRBV2 and TRBJ2-7; D might be TRBD2 (6 bases). The germline V and J ends were trimmed by 0 bases and 4 bases, with 16 bases remaining between them. CDR3 length equals 16 residues. CDR1 and CDR2 from the germline V gene are SNHLY and FYNNEI. DNA of the CDR3: TGTGCCAGCAGTGAAGCGCACGGGGGAATCCTGTACGAGCAGTACTTC. This sequence encodes CASSEAHGGILYEQYF.

The table lists this clonotype with many counts. The V gene is TRBV16, the J gene TRBJ1-1; TRBD1 matches 8 bases. This CDR3 has 14 amino acids. V lost 4 bases, J lost 0 bases, and 1 base stayed unmatched. Germline CDR1 KGHSY, CDR2 FQNENV. The chain's CDR3 is CASSRTGLNTEAFF. CDR3 in DNA: TGTGCCAGCAGCCGGACAGGGCTGAACACTGAAGCTTTCTTT.

The rearrangement joins TRBV5-4 to TRBJ1-1; the D gene is possibly TRBD1 (5 bases). Trimming pared 4 bases from V and 4 bases from J, leaving 14 bases between. This CDR3 spans 14 amino acids. From germline, CDR1 is SGHNT and CDR2 YYREEE (reference sequence). The CDR3 region is CASSEDPGRTEAFF. Here the CDR3 DNA reads TGTGCCAGCAGCGAGGACCCAGGGCGCACTGAAGCTTTCTTT.

This clonotype was detected ten times or more. The chain couples TRBV19 to TRBJ1-5, with D unclear. Germline loops: CDR1 LNHDA, CDR2 SQIVND (reference sequence). The V end was cut by 5 bases, the J end by 6 bases, with 11 bases between. The CDR3 contains 13 residues. CDR3 nucleotide sequence: TGTGCCAGTAGTTTTCCTAGGGTTCAGCCCCAGCATTTT. Its translation: CASSFPRVQPQHF.

This clonotype was counted between two and nine times. The gene calls are TRBV11-1 and TRBJ2-3; D perhaps matches TRBD1 (7 bases). V was clipped by 11 bases and J by 0 bases, with 15 bases between them. Germline V gene sequence: CDR1 SGHAT, CDR2 FQDESV (reference sequence). The CDR3 is made up of 14 amino acids. The DNA of the CDR3 is TGTGCCTCAGGGGGGACCTCTAGCACAGATACGCAGTATTTT. This sequence encodes CASGGTSSTDTQYF.

V gene TRBV20-1 combines with J gene TRBJ2-2; 7 nucleotides line up with TRBD1. This CDR3 spans 16 amino acids. V lost 0 bases to trimming and J lost 3 bases; unmatched junction nucleotides: 7. The germline CDR1 and CDR2 sequences are DFQATT and SNEGSKA (reference sequence). The CDR3 protein is CSARDQRQGDTGELFF. CDR3 DNA: TGCAGTGCTAGAGATCAGAGGCAGGGGGACACCGGGGAGCTGTTTTTT.

This clonotype has ten or more counts. The J gene is TRBJ2-2, the V gene TRBV7-2; D may be TRBD2 (6 bases). V lost 1 base and J lost 1, with 10 bases in between. Germline V lookup: CDR1 SGHTA, CDR2 FQGNSA. The CDR3 length is 16 residues. CDR3 in amino acids: CASSLVAGLNTGELFF. In DNA form, the CDR3 reads TGTGCCAGCAGCTTAGTGGCGGGACTGAACACCGGGGAGCTGTTTTTT.

The chain links TRBV20-1 to TRBJ2-7; D is possibly TRBD2 (6 bases). With 6 bases removed from V and 2 bases from J, the gap between germline ends came to 14 bases. Germline CDR1 is DFQATT and CDR2 is SNEGSKA (reference sequence). The CDR3 covers 13 residues. The CDR3, as DNA: TGCAGTGCCCCCCGTTCGGGGGCCTACGAGCAGTACTTC. It codes for CSAPRSGAYEQYF.

This rearrangement joins TRBV29-1 to TRBJ2-7; 7 bases are shared with TRBD2. The germline CDR1 and CDR2 sequences are SQVTM and ANQGSEA. Losses at the gene ends were 4 bases for V and 2 bases for J; bases not matched to a gene: 2. The CDR3 extends over 12 amino acids. DNA for the CDR3: TGCAGCGTTGCTAGCGGAACCTACGAGCAGTACTTC. Amino acids: CSVASGTYEQYF.